These T cell receptor beta chains were read from a single sample in a study of blood T cell repertoires in COVID-19. Generated by immunoSEQ multiplex PCR, the TCRdb table keeps only in-frame clones and is missing some. The table shows 150,000 to 200,000 clones, with around 85% occurring only once. The sample taken for sequencing was peripheral blood. These TCRs come from an older woman with COVID-19, enrolled during active disease. Each CDR3 is given with its conserved first and last residue. The D gene is left open where the match is weak. Expanded clones get a size class; other rows say once, few or many, or leave the size out.

j_call,d_call,v_call,clone_size,cdr3_nt,cdr3_aa
TRBJ2-2,TRBD2,TRBV5-1,-,TGCGCCAGCAGCTTGAAGAGTGGGCGGGAGTACCGCACCGGGGAGCTGTTTTTT,CASSLKSGREYRTGELFF
TRBJ1-2,TRBD1,TRBV10-3,-,TGTGCCATCAGTGAGAGGGACAGCGCTGGCTACACCTTC,CAISERDSAGYTF
TRBJ2-2,TRBD2,TRBV3-1/TRBV3-2,-,TGTGCCAGCATAGGGACTAGCGGTTTCGGGGAGCTGTTTTTT,CASIGTSGFGELFF
TRBJ2-7,TRBD1,TRBV5-4,-,TGTGCCAGCACCGGGACAGGGCTAAAAGGGGACGAGCAGTACTTC,CASTGTGLKGDEQYF
TRBJ1-6,-,TRBV7-2,-,TGTGCCAGCAGCTTCCTTTCGTATAATTCACCCCTCCACTTT,CASSFLSYNSPLHF
TRBJ2-5,TRBD2,TRBV6-2/TRBV6-3,-,TGTGCCAGCCGCCTCAGCGGGGGGGGCCAAGAGACCCAGTACTTC,CASRLSGGGQETQYF
TRBJ1-2,TRBD1,TRBV27,-,TGTGCCAGCAGTTCCAGGGGGCCGGGCTATGGCTACACCTTC,CASSSRGPGYGYTF
TRBJ2-2,TRBD1,TRBV6-5,-,TGTGCCAGCCGCAGGGGGCAGGTCACCGGGGAGCTGTTTTTT,CASRRGQVTGELFF
TRBJ2-7,TRBD1,TRBV6-5,few,TGTGCCAGCAGTCGGGACAGGGCCGAGCAGTACTTC,CASSRDRAEQYF
TRBJ1-2,-,TRBV28,-,TGTGCCAGCAGTTCTTACAGGGAAAACTATGGCTACACCTTC,CASSSYRENYGYTF
TRBJ1-2,-,TRBV3-1/TRBV3-2,-,TGTGCCAGCAGCCAAGATGCCAGAGGCTATGGCTACACCTTC,CASSQDARGYGYTF
TRBJ2-1,TRBD2,TRBV19,once,TGTGCCAGTGTGCCCCGGACTAGCGGGAGTACCCCTTACAATGAGCAGTTCTTC,CASVPRTSGSTPYNEQFF
TRBJ1-1,TRBD1,TRBV6-2/TRBV6-3,-,TGTGCCAGCAGTTACCCCCCGGGGACAGGGAACACTGAAGCTTTCTTT,CASSYPPGTGNTEAFF